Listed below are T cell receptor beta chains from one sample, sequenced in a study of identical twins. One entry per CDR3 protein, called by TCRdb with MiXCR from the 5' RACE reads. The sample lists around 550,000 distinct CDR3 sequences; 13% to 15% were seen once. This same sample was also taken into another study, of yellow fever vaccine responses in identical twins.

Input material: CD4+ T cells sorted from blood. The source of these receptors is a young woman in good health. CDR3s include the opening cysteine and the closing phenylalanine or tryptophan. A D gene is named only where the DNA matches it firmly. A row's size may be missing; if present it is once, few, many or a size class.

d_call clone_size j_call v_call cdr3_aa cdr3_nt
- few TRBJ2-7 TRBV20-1 CSARDWGNSYEQYF TGCAGTGCTAGAGATTGGGGGAACTCCTACGAGCAGTACTTC
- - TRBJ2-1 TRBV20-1 CSASLLGYNEQFF TGCAGTGCTAGTCTCTTGGGTTACAATGAGCAGTTCTTC
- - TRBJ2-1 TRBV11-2 CASSLDPQRVTYNEQFF TGTGCCAGCAGCTTAGATCCCCAGCGGGTCACCTACAATGAGCAGTTCTTC
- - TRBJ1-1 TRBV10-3 CAINDGTEAFF TGTGCCATCAACGATGGAACTGAAGCTTTCTTT
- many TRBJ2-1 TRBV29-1 CSGTEAGVSNEQFF TGCAGCGGGACCGAGGCAGGGGTTAGTAATGAGCAGTTCTTC
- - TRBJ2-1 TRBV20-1 CSARVRRDEQFF TGCAGTGCTAGAGTTAGACGTGATGAGCAGTTCTTC
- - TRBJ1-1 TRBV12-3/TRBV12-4 CASSLSVTEAFF TGTGCCAGCAGTTTATCTGTAACTGAAGCTTTCTTT
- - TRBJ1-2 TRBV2 CASSNPDGAYGYTF TGTGCCAGCAGCAACCCGGACGGGGCCTATGGCTACACCTTC
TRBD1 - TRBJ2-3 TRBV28 CASSRITGGSTDTQYF TGTGCCAGCAGTCGGATAACAGGGGGGAGCACAGATACGCAGTATTTT
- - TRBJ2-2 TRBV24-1 CATSTGWSTGELFF TGTGCCACCAGTACGGGGTGGAGCACCGGGGAGCTGTTTTTT
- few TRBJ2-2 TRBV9 CASSVGNRDFSGELFF TGTGCCAGCAGCGTAGGGAACAGGGATTTTAGCGGGGAGCTGTTTTTT
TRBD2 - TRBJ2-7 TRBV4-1 CASSTLGLAGDEQYF TGCGCCAGCAGCACTCTGGGACTAGCGGGAGACGAGCAGTACTTC
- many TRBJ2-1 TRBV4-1 CASSQDSRGGIPYNEQFF TGCGCCAGCAGCCAAGATTCGCGAGGTGGGATCCCCTACAATGAGCAGTTCTTC
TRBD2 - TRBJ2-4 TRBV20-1 CSARLAGENIQYF TGCAGTGCTAGACTAGCGGGGGAAAACATTCAGTACTTC
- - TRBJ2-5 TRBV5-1 CASSSSERETQYF TGCGCCAGCAGCTCTAGTGAGCGAGAGACCCAGTACTTC
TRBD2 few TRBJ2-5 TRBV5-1 CASTPTGTSGETQYF TGCGCCAGCACCCCAACGGGGACTAGCGGAGAGACCCAGTACTTC
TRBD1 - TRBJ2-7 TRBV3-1 CASSPTGTGPLEQYF TGTGCCAGCAGCCCCACCGGGACAGGGCCCCTCGAGCAGTACTTC
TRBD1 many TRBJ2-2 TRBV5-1 CASSFAGGTGELFF TGCGCCAGCAGCTTTGCAGGGGGCACCGGGGAGCTGTTTTTT
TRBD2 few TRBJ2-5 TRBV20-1 CSAKYGGGQETQYF TGCAGTGCTAAGTACGGGGGGGGACAAGAGACCCAGTACTTC
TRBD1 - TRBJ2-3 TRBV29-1 CSGGQHSTDTQYF TGCAGCGGGGGACAGCATAGCACAGATACGCAGTATTTT
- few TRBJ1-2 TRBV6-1 CASRGTNTAYGYTF TGTGCCAGCAGAGGGACAAACACCGCTTATGGCTACACCTTC
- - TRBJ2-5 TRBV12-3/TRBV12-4 CASATHLVPETQYF TGTGCCAGCGCGACACATCTCGTCCCCGAGACCCAGTACTTC
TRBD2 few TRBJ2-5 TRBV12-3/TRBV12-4 CASRTSGGGETQYF TGTGCCAGCAGAACTAGCGGGGGAGGGGAGACCCAGTACTTC
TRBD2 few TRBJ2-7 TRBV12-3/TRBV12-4 CASSFGAGVSYEQYF TGTGCCAGCAGTTTCGGGGCGGGAGTTTCCTACGAGCAGTACTTC
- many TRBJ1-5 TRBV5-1 CASSSGSQPQHF TGCGCCAGCAGCTCGGGTAGTCAGCCCCAGCATTTT
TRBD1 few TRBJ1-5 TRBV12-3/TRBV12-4 CASSGDRRSNQPQHF TGTGCCAGCAGTGGGGACAGGCGTAGCAATCAGCCCCAGCATTTT
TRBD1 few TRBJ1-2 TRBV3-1 CASSQQTGGYGYTF TGTGCCAGCAGCCAACAGACAGGGGGCTATGGCTACACCTTC
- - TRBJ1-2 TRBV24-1 CATSGQSYGYTF TGTGCCACCAGCGGACAAAGCTATGGCTACACCTTC
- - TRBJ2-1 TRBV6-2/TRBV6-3 CASTHSGYNEQFF TGTGCCAGCACCCATAGCGGCTACAATGAGCAGTTCTTC
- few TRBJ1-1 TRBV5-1 CASSLRGRNTEAFF TGCGCCAGCAGCTTGCGGGGGCGGAACACTGAAGCTTTCTTT
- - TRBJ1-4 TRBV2 CASSEGGPTNEKLFF TGTGCCAGCAGTGAAGGAGGGCCCACTAATGAAAAACTGTTTTTT
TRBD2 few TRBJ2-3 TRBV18 CASSPRTSITDTQYF TGTGCCAGCTCACCACGGACTAGCATCACAGATACGCAGTATTTT
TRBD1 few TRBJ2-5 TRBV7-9 CASSYGDRTTQETQYF TGTGCCAGCAGCTACGGGGACAGGACAACTCAAGAGACCCAGTACTTC
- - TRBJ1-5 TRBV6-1 CASSEGPYSNQPQHF TGTGCCAGCAGTGAAGGACCTTATAGCAATCAGCCCCAGCATTTT
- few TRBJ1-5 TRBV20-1 CSAWMINQPQHF TGCAGTGCTTGGATGATAAATCAGCCCCAGCATTTT
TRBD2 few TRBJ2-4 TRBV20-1 CSARDPAGGPGNIQYF TGCAGTGCTAGAGACCCCGCGGGGGGGCCGGGAAACATTCAGTACTTC
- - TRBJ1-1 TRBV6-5 CASSYSSTQNTEAFF TGTGCCAGCAGTTACTCCTCAACACAGAACACTGAAGCTTTCTTT
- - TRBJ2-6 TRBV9 CASSLVEGANVLTF TGTGCCAGCAGCTTGGTGGAAGGGGCCAACGTCCTGACTTTC
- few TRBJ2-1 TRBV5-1 CASSLGHAGTGLGEQFF TGCGCCAGCAGCTTGGGTCACGCGGGAACCGGGTTGGGTGAGCAGTTCTTC
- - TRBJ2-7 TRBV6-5 CASSYGGRSHEQYF TGTGCCAGCAGTTACGGCGGCCGGTCCCACGAGCAGTACTTC
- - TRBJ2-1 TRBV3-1 CASSQGGGLATSF TGTGCCAGCAGCCAAGGTGGGGGGCTAGCTACCTCCTTC
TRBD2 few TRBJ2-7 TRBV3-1 CASSQVGVSGSEGYEQYF TGTGCCAGCAGCCAAGTCGGGGTTAGCGGGAGTGAGGGCTACGAGCAGTACTTC
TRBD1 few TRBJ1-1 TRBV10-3 CAISVTGTNTEAFF TGTGCCATCAGTGTGACAGGGACAAACACTGAAGCTTTCTTT
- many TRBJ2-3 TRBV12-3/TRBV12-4 CASSLRQSTDTQYF TGTGCCAGCAGTTTGAGACAGAGCACAGATACGCAGTATTTT
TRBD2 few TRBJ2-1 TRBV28 CASRHMGGGDHNEQFF TGTGCCAGCAGACATATGGGGGGAGGGGACCACAATGAGCAGTTCTTC
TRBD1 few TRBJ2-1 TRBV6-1 CASSDLGTGYNEQFF TGTGCCAGCAGTGATCTTGGGACAGGGTACAATGAGCAGTTCTTC